This section outlines one TCR beta chain sequence together with its context. Its target is unknown. Following culture for nine to ten days, CD4+ T cells were isolated. IL-2 medium took the place of half the medium on both days 3 and 7. Clones were sequenced by immunoSEQ multiplex PCR, and TCRdb holds only the in-frame ones, with some missing. Of around 35,000 clones listed, roughly 74% are singletons. This specimen belongs to a study of vaccination effects on CD4 cells after COVID-19. After removal of 4 bases from V and 0 bases from J, the junction contained 7 bases not matched to a gene. The CDR3 length is 16 residues. In germline, CDR1 is SGHNT, CDR2 YYREEE (reference sequence). Study-level results: Of the vaccine-induced clones from healthy vaccinees, merely 1 of 255 recognized common cold coronaviruses as well. Whether induced by infection or by vaccine, clones showed marked clonal contraction late after vaccination. Few convalescent patients were studied, and early post-infection samples were lacking.

V usage is TRBV5-4 and J usage is TRBJ1-1; 9 bases agree with TRBD1. This specimen was CD4+ T cells from PBMCs cultured without peptide, taken before COVID-19 vaccination. The TCR was taken from a human donor who received a COVID-19 vaccine. The CDR3 DNA sequence: TGTGCCAGCAGCGCCGGGACAGGGAAGATGAACACTGAAGCTTTCTTT. The encoded protein is CASSAGTGKMNTEAFF. The full variable domain, with the rest looked up from reference TRBV5-4 and TRBJ1-1, is ETGVTQSPTHLIKTRGQQVTLRCSSQSGHNTVSWYQQALGQGPQFIFQYYREEENGRGNFPPRFSGLQFPNYSSELNVNALELDDSALYLCASSAGTGKMNTEAFFGQGTRLTVV.